Listed below are T cell receptor beta chains from one sample, sequenced in a study of CD8 T cells in Susac syndrome. One entry per CDR3 protein results from TCRdb running MiXCR on the immunoSEQ multiplex PCR reads. Of approximately 220,000 distinct CDR3 sequences in the sample, 92% were seen once. The specimen was CD8+ T cells from PBMCs. The source of these receptors is a human donor with multiple sclerosis. Each CDR3 is given with its conserved first and last residue. A D gene is named only where the DNA matches it firmly. Clone size is given for some rows only: seen once, a few or many times, or a class if the clone is expanded.

V gene,J gene,clone size,D gene,CDR3 protein,CDR3 DNA
TRBV30,TRBJ1-1,NA,TRBD1,CAWSPGGGTEAFF,TGTGCCTGGTCCCCAGGGGGGGGGACTGAAGCTTTCTTT
TRBV12-3/TRBV12-4,TRBJ1-1,NA,NA,CASSFAGFDTEAFF,TGTGCCAGCAGTTTCGCAGGGTTTGACACTGAAGCTTTCTTT
TRBV9,TRBJ2-3,NA,TRBD2,CASSVAGLAGADTQYF,TGTGCCAGCAGCGTAGCGGGACTAGCGGGAGCAGATACGCAGTATTTT
TRBV12-3/TRBV12-4,TRBJ2-3,NA,NA,CASSPLSTAPLSDTQYF,TGTGCCAGCAGTCCCCTCTCCACGGCTCCGCTATCAGATACGCAGTATTTT
TRBV4-3,TRBJ2-5,NA,NA,CASSQDWSYQETQYF,TGCGCCAGCAGCCAAGATTGGAGCTACCAAGAGACCCAGTACTTC
TRBV7-9,TRBJ1-5,NA,NA,CASSLNTPPQHF,TGTGCCAGCAGCCTAAATACCCCACCCCAGCATTTT
TRBV28,TRBJ1-4,NA,NA,CASLRGDRREKLFF,TGTGCCAGCCTGAGGGGTGACCGACGGGAAAAACTGTTTTTT
TRBV5-6,TRBJ1-1,few,NA,CASSWGGTEAFF,TGTGCCAGCAGCTGGGGGGGCACTGAAGCTTTCTTT
TRBV6-5,TRBJ2-2,NA,TRBD1,CASSHNRGPENTGELFF,TGTGCCAGCAGTCACAACAGGGGGCCGGAGAACACCGGGGAGCTGTTTTTT
TRBV14,TRBJ1-6,NA,NA,CASSPVQGSNSPLHF,TGTGCCAGCAGCCCCGTGCAGGGAAGCAATTCACCCCTCCACTTT
TRBV5-1,TRBJ2-5,NA,NA,CASSLTGSVAETQYF,TGCGCCAGCAGCTTGACAGGGTCGGTAGCGGAGACCCAGTACTTC
TRBV18,TRBJ2-1,NA,NA,CASSPYRGTGNYNEQFF,TGTGCCAGCTCACCCTACCGGGGCACGGGGAACTACAATGAGCAGTTCTTC
TRBV6-6,TRBJ1-2,NA,NA,CASSSLGNYGYTF,TGTGCCAGCAGTTCTCTTGGGAACTATGGCTACACCTTC
TRBV7-9,TRBJ1-1,NA,NA,CASSLVIEDEAFF,TGTGCCAGCAGCTTAGTAATAGAAGATGAAGCTTTCTTT
TRBV9,TRBJ2-1,NA,NA,CASSGGGGYNEQFF,TGTGCCAGCAGCGGTGGGGGTGGCTACAATGAGCAGTTCTTC
TRBV7-9,TRBJ1-2,NA,NA,CASSSSLMYGYTF,TGTGCCAGCAGCTCCTCACTTATGTATGGCTACACCTTC
TRBV25-1,TRBJ1-1,NA,NA,CASSANSPGPQAFF,TGTGCCAGCAGTGCAAACTCACCGGGACCACAGGCTTTCTTT
TRBV7-6,TRBJ2-3,NA,TRBD2,CASAEQAGAPDTQYF,TGTGCCAGTGCAGAGCAAGCGGGGGCCCCAGATACGCAGTATTTT
TRBV11-2,TRBJ2-7,NA,NA,CASSFLGTQSYEQYF,TGTGCCAGCAGCTTCCTCGGGACACAATCCTACGAGCAGTACTTC
TRBV7-3,TRBJ2-7,NA,NA,CASSFGPGSYEQYF,TGTGCCAGCAGCTTCGGGCCTGGCTCCTACGAGCAGTACTTC
TRBV7-9,TRBJ2-1,NA,NA,CASSLSYHEQFF,TGTGCCAGCAGCTTGAGCTATCATGAGCAGTTCTTC
TRBV2,TRBJ2-4,once,NA,CASSEALGGLAKNIQYF,TGTGCCAGCAGTGAAGCTCTAGGGGGACTAGCCAAAAACATTCAGTACTTC
TRBV6-6,TRBJ2-3,NA,NA,CASSYSKATPGDTQYF,TGTGCCAGCAGTTACTCGAAGGCCACACCGGGGGATACGCAGTATTTT
TRBV5-4,TRBJ1-2,NA,TRBD1,CASSRPADRALYGYTF,TGTGCCAGCAGCCGACCAGCAGACAGGGCCCTCTATGGCTACACCTTC
TRBV6-4,TRBJ2-1,NA,NA,CASSDVGYNEQFF,TGTGCCAGCAGTGACGTCGGGTACAATGAGCAGTTCTTC
TRBV7-6,TRBJ1-1,NA,NA,CASSPGAFF,TGTGCCAGCAGCCCGGGAGCTTTCTTT
TRBV10-3,TRBJ2-1,NA,TRBD2,CAISLLAGEVNEQFF,TGTGCCATCAGCCTACTAGCGGGGGAGGTCAATGAGCAGTTCTTC
TRBV2,TRBJ1-5,NA,TRBD1,CASRRTGGQPQHF,TGTGCCAGCAGGCGGACAGGGGGCCAGCCCCAGCATTTT
TRBV20-1,TRBJ2-7,NA,NA,CSARDRDGEQYF,TGCAGTGCTAGAGATCGGGATGGCGAGCAGTACTTC
TRBV5-6,TRBJ1-2,NA,NA,CASSWDFYGYTF,TGTGCCAGCAGCTGGGATTTCTATGGCTACACCTTC
TRBV7-3,TRBJ1-1,once,NA,CASSSAAAEYRDLMNTEAFF,TGTGCCAGCAGCTCCGCGGCGGCTGAGTACCGGGACCTCATGAACACTGAAGCTTTCTTT
TRBV12-3/TRBV12-4,TRBJ2-5,NA,TRBD1,CASSLDFDRDRGQETQYF,TGTGCCAGCAGTCTGGACTTCGACCGGGACAGGGGTCAAGAGACCCAGTACTTC
TRBV12-3/TRBV12-4,TRBJ2-7,few,NA,CASSLSGGSYEQYF,TGTGCCAGCAGTTTAAGCGGCGGATCCTACGAGCAGTACTTC